A selection of T cell receptor beta chains follows, all from one sample in a study of blood T cell repertoires in COVID-19. Method: immunoSEQ multiplex PCR; TCRdb's copy keeps in-frame clones and lacks some. Of about 440,000 clones in the sample, about 90% were seen once. The sample taken for sequencing was PBMCs or T cells enriched from blood (not recorded which). Receptor source: a man between 18 and 29 years old who had recovered from COVID-19. Each CDR3 is given with its conserved first and last residue. The D gene is left open where the match is weak. Only some rows state a clone size, as once, few, many or a class for expanded clones.

v_gene: TRBV19
abundance: NA
j_gene: TRBJ1-2
d_gene: NA
CDR3aa: CAASAGPNYGYTF
CDR3nt: TGTGCCGCGTCGGCGGGGCCTAACTATGGCTACACCTTC

v_gene: TRBV28
abundance: NA
j_gene: TRBJ2-1
d_gene: TRBD2
CDR3aa: CASSFFQGLAGDGEQFF
CDR3nt: TGTGCCAGCAGTTTCTTCCAAGGACTAGCGGGAGACGGTGAGCAGTTCTTC

v_gene: TRBV11-3
abundance: NA
j_gene: TRBJ1-5
d_gene: NA
CDR3aa: CASSFTGVNQPQHF
CDR3nt: TGTGCCAGCAGCTTTACAGGAGTCAATCAGCCCCAGCATTTT

v_gene: TRBV10-3
abundance: NA
j_gene: TRBJ2-3
d_gene: NA
CDR3aa: CAISELAGDTQYF
CDR3nt: TGTGCCATCAGTGAACTAGCAGGAGATACGCAGTATTTT

v_gene: TRBV18
abundance: once
j_gene: TRBJ1-5
d_gene: NA
CDR3aa: CASSLYSDQPQHF
CDR3nt: TGTGCCAGCTCACTATATAGTGATCAGCCCCAGCATTTT

v_gene: TRBV6-1
abundance: NA
j_gene: TRBJ1-6
d_gene: TRBD1
CDR3aa: CASSGQGVSYNSPLHF
CDR3nt: TGTGCCAGCAGTGGACAGGGGGTTTCCTATAATTCACCCCTCCACTTT

v_gene: TRBV10-3
abundance: NA
j_gene: TRBJ1-2
d_gene: NA
CDR3aa: CATGPGAGAKDNYGYTF
CDR3nt: TGTGCCACGGGCCCAGGGGCGGGAGCTAAGGATAACTATGGCTACACCTTC

v_gene: TRBV11-3
abundance: NA
j_gene: TRBJ2-2
d_gene: NA
CDR3aa: CASSLVAPGDTGELFF
CDR3nt: TGTGCCAGCAGCTTAGTTGCACCGGGGGACACCGGGGAGCTGTTTTTT

v_gene: TRBV5-4
abundance: NA
j_gene: TRBJ1-2
d_gene: NA
CDR3aa: CASRPAGANGYTF
CDR3nt: TGTGCCAGCCGCCCAGCGGGGGCAAATGGCTACACCTTC

v_gene: TRBV7-8
abundance: NA
j_gene: TRBJ2-2
d_gene: TRBD1
CDR3aa: CASSLGQGGTGELFF
CDR3nt: TGTGCCAGCAGCCTGGGACAGGGAGGCACCGGGGAGCTGTTTTTT

v_gene: TRBV7-6
abundance: NA
j_gene: TRBJ2-1
d_gene: NA
CDR3aa: CASSLKGGRSSEQFF
CDR3nt: TGTGCCAGCAGCCTTAAGGGGGGGAGGAGTAGTGAGCAGTTCTTC

v_gene: TRBV4-2
abundance: NA
j_gene: TRBJ1-2
d_gene: NA
CDR3aa: CASSQYRGYTF
CDR3nt: TGTGCCAGCAGCCAATATCGTGGCTACACCTTC

v_gene: TRBV19
abundance: NA
j_gene: TRBJ1-5
d_gene: NA
CDR3aa: CASSIVTEPPQHF
CDR3nt: TGTGCCAGTAGTATAGTGACGGAGCCGCCCCAGCATTTT

v_gene: TRBV3-1/TRBV3-2
abundance: NA
j_gene: TRBJ1-2
d_gene: NA
CDR3aa: CASSLTDYGYTF
CDR3nt: TGTGCCAGCAGCCTGACAGACTATGGCTACACCTTC

v_gene: TRBV5-4
abundance: NA
j_gene: TRBJ2-1
d_gene: TRBD1
CDR3aa: CASSLEINRGRNEQFF
CDR3nt: TGTGCCAGCAGCTTGGAGATAAACAGGGGGCGCAATGAGCAGTTCTTC

v_gene: TRBV18
abundance: NA
j_gene: TRBJ1-2
d_gene: NA
CDR3aa: CASSPQGNGYTF
CDR3nt: TGTGCCAGCTCACCGCAGGGGAATGGCTACACCTTC

v_gene: TRBV27
abundance: NA
j_gene: TRBJ1-2
d_gene: NA
CDR3aa: CASSLSARADYGYTF
CDR3nt: TGTGCCAGCAGTTTATCCGCCAGGGCAGACTATGGCTACACCTTC

v_gene: TRBV27
abundance: once
j_gene: TRBJ1-6
d_gene: NA
CDR3aa: CASSQTPGNSPLHF
CDR3nt: TGTGCCAGCAGCCAAACACCAGGGAATTCACCCCTCCACTTT

v_gene: TRBV11-2
abundance: NA
j_gene: TRBJ2-7
d_gene: TRBD1
CDR3aa: CASSITGTGTSYEQYF
CDR3nt: TGTGCCAGCAGCATCACCGGGACAGGGACTTCCTACGAGCAGTACTTC

v_gene: TRBV5-1
abundance: NA
j_gene: TRBJ2-2
d_gene: NA
CDR3aa: CASSAQGLRNTGELFF
CDR3nt: TGCGCCAGCAGCGCACAGGGTTTAAGGAACACCGGGGAGCTGTTTTTT

v_gene: TRBV19
abundance: NA
j_gene: TRBJ1-2
d_gene: TRBD1
CDR3aa: CASVTGVGGYTF
CDR3nt: TGTGCCAGCGTTACAGGGGTCGGTGGCTACACCTTC

v_gene: TRBV14
abundance: NA
j_gene: TRBJ2-1
d_gene: TRBD2
CDR3aa: CASSKVGSGGYNEQFF
CDR3nt: TGTGCCAGCAGCAAAGTAGGTAGCGGGGGCTACAATGAGCAGTTCTTC

v_gene: TRBV6-2/TRBV6-3
abundance: NA
j_gene: TRBJ2-4
d_gene: NA
CDR3aa: CASSTVDNIQYF
CDR3nt: TGTGCCAGCAGTACGGTTGATAACATTCAGTACTTC

v_gene: TRBV5-1
abundance: NA
j_gene: TRBJ2-1
d_gene: NA
CDR3aa: CASSLDYTTYNEQFF
CDR3nt: TGCGCCAGCAGCTTGGACTATACGACCTACAATGAGCAGTTCTTC

v_gene: TRBV4-1
abundance: NA
j_gene: TRBJ1-2
d_gene: TRBD1
CDR3aa: CASSLPGGGQGGGYTF
CDR3nt: TGCGCCAGCAGCCTGCCCGGCGGGGGACAGGGAGGTGGCTACACCTTC

v_gene: TRBV2
abundance: NA
j_gene: TRBJ1-2
d_gene: NA
CDR3aa: CASSEYPGQNYGYTF
CDR3nt: TGTGCCAGCAGTGAGTATCCTGGACAAAACTATGGCTACACCTTC

v_gene: TRBV10-3
abundance: NA
j_gene: TRBJ2-5
d_gene: NA
CDR3aa: CAIRGGPEETQYF
CDR3nt: TGTGCCATCAGAGGGGGACCCGAGGAGACCCAGTACTTC

v_gene: TRBV5-1
abundance: NA
j_gene: TRBJ2-7
d_gene: NA
CDR3aa: CASSLEDSPYEQYF
CDR3nt: TGCGCCAGCAGCTTGGAGGACTCACCTTACGAGCAGTACTTC

v_gene: TRBV5-4
abundance: NA
j_gene: TRBJ1-2
d_gene: NA
CDR3aa: CASSPDSNYGYTF
CDR3nt: TGTGCCAGCAGCCCGGACAGCAACTATGGCTACACCTTC

v_gene: TRBV25-1
abundance: NA
j_gene: TRBJ1-6
d_gene: NA
CDR3aa: CASSEGGTYNSPLHF
CDR3nt: TGTGCCAGCAGTGAAGGGGGGACCTATAATTCACCCCTCCACTTT

v_gene: TRBV28
abundance: NA
j_gene: TRBJ1-5
d_gene: NA
CDR3aa: CASSPLQGRSNQPQHF
CDR3nt: TGTGCCAGCAGCCCATTACAGGGTAGGAGCAATCAGCCCCAGCATTTT